The 15 T cell receptor beta chains in this list originate from one sample, sequenced in a study of blood T cell repertoires in COVID-19. The data were produced by immunoSEQ multiplex PCR, yet TCRdb's version contains in-frame clones alone and is incomplete. This table has a few hundred thousand clones, 70% to 90% appearing once. Sequencing was performed on peripheral blood. The origin of the receptors is a woman in her fifties or sixties with acute or convalescent COVID-19.

The V call is TRBV5-1, the J call TRBJ1-2; D ambiguous. V was pared by 0 bases and J by 2 bases, with 8 bases between. This CDR3 comprises 14 residues. Germline CDR1 SGHRS, CDR2 YFSETQ. CDR3 sequence reads: CASSLDTSNYGYTF. The DNA for the CDR3 is TGCGCCAGCAGCTTGGACACCTCCAACTATGGCTACACCTTC. The full variable domain, its missing parts supplied by reference TRBV5-1 and TRBJ1-2, is KAGVTQTPRYLIKTRGQQVTLSCSPISGHRSVSWYQQTPGQGLQFLFEYFSETQRNKGNFPGRFSGRQFSNSRSEMNVSTLELGDSALYLCASSLDTSNYGYTFGSGTRLTVV.

The chain employs TRBV28 and TRBJ1-3; D is ambiguous. This CDR3 spans 16 amino acids. V was clipped by 2 bases and J by 0 bases, with 11 bases between them. Germline loops: CDR1 MDHEN, CDR2 SYDVKM. CDR3 nucleotide sequence: TGTGCCAGCAGTTTACCCGGTTTTAGCTCTGGAAACACCATATATTTT. Translated: CASSLPGFSSGNTIYF.

V usage is TRBV5-1 and J usage is TRBJ2-7, with 7 bases identical to TRBD1. Germline loops: CDR1 SGHRS, CDR2 YFSETQ. The CDR3 has 13 residues. After removal of 4 bases from V and 1 base from J, the junction contained 2 bases not matched to a gene. DNA for the CDR3: TGCGCCAGCAGCATGACAGGGTCCTACGAGCAGTACTTC. The encoded protein is CASSMTGSYEQYF.

The gene calls are TRBV10-3 and TRBJ2-2; tentative D call: TRBD2 (5 bases). The V end was cut by 2 bases, the J end by 0 bases, with 13 bases between. Germline values: CDR1 ENHRY, CDR2 SYGVKD. The CDR3 spans 17 residues. CDR3 amino acids: CAISEVEGFANTGELFF. The CDR3 DNA reads TGTGCCATCAGTGAGGTAGAGGGCTTCGCGAACACCGGGGAGCTGTTTTTT.

This chain links TRBV9 with TRBJ1-2, with unresolved D. V lost 0 bases, J lost 2 bases, and 5 bases lay in between. This CDR3 region has 13 residues. Germline V gene sequence: CDR1 SGDLS, CDR2 YYNGEE. The CDR3 DNA reads as TGTGCCAGCAGCGTAGGGAGGAACTATGGCTACACCTTC. Amino acid sequence: CASSVGRNYGYTF.

The chain is built from TRBV6-6 and TRBJ2-5; 9 bases map to TRBD1. CDR1 is MNHNY, CDR2 SVGAGI, per germline (reference sequence). The V gene end was trimmed by 6 bases and the J gene end by 5 bases; junction bases not matched to a gene: 13. The CDR3 runs to 16 residues. The CDR3 DNA reads TGTGCCAGCAGCTCACCCGGGACAGGGTTTCCGGAGACCCAGTACTTC. This gives the protein CASSSPGTGFPETQYF.

The chain carries TRBV18 and TRBJ2-7, with TRBD2 matching over 11 bases. The CDR3 is made up of 15 amino acids. Germline V gene sequence: CDR1 KGHSH, CDR2 LQKENI. V lost 2 bases and J lost 1; bases outside the gene matches: 1. CDR3 amino acids: CASSPSSGRSYEQYF. In nucleotides, the CDR3 is TGTGCCAGCTCACCATCTAGCGGGAGGTCCTACGAGCAGTACTTC.

This chain uses TRBV7-3 with TRBJ1-1; TRBD1 agrees at 8 bases. Germline V gene sequence: CDR1 SGHTA, CDR2 FQGTGA. Trimming at V came to 1 base and at J to 5 bases, leaving 6 bases not matched to a gene. The CDR3 consists of 15 residues. The DNA for the CDR3 is TGTGCCAGCAGCTTAAGTCCAGGGGGCGCGACTGAAGCTTTCTTT. This sequence encodes CASSLSPGGATEAFF.

This clone has only a few counts. V usage is TRBV7-2 and J usage is TRBJ1-3; D is uncertain. The CDR3 has 17 residues. From germline, CDR1 is SGHTA and CDR2 FQGNSA. V lost 0 bases and J lost 0, with 12 bases in between. DNA of the CDR3: TGTGCCAGCAGCTTAGCCCAGGTCTCCCGCTCTGGAAACACCATATATTTT. Its protein is CASSLAQVSRSGNTIYF. Complete variable domain (other parts from reference TRBV7-2 and TRBJ1-3): GAGVSQSPSNKVTEKGKDVELRCDPISGHTALYWYRQSLGQGLEFLIYFQGNSAPDKSGLPSDRFSAERTGGSVSTLTIQRTQQEDSAVYLCASSLAQVSRSGNTIYFGEGSWLTVV.

The V and J genes are TRBV9 and TRBJ2-5; 7 bases are a match to TRBD1. Germline V CDR1 and CDR2: SGDLS, YYNGEE. Trimming removed 3 bases from V and 1 base from J; junction bases left unmatched: 3. CDR3 length: 14 amino acids. The CDR3 protein is CASSEDRAQETQYF. The CDR3 nucleotides read TGTGCCAGCAGCGAAGACAGGGCCCAAGAGACCCAGTACTTC.

The chain employs TRBV10-3 and TRBJ2-2; D call uncertain. V was cut by 8 bases and J by 4 bases, with 14 bases left in between. The CDR3 consists of 14 residues. From germline, CDR1 is ENHRY and CDR2 SYGVKD. DNA for the CDR3: TGTGCCATCCAGGATAATACGCGCACCGGGGAGCTGTTTTTT. Translated, it gives CAIQDNTRTGELFF.

This chain connects TRBV27 to TRBJ2-3; weak D call: TRBD1 (5 bases). V shed 6 bases and J shed 1 base, with 14 bases lying between them. Germline CDR1 is MNHEY and CDR2 is SMNVEV (reference sequence). This CDR3 is built from 15 residues. The CDR3 reads CASSQTVLRTDTQYF. Written as DNA, the CDR3 is TGTGCCAGCAGCCAGACAGTGTTGCGCACAGATACGCAGTATTTT.

The chain joins TRBV7-3 to TRBJ2-3, with 8 bases identical to TRBD2. CDR3 length: 19 residues. The trim removed 2 bases at V and 0 bases at J, leaving 13 bases unmatched. Germline loops: CDR1 SGHTA, CDR2 FQGTGA. Written as DNA, the CDR3 is TGTGCCAGCAGCTTATGGCCTAGCGGGCTTTCTTCTAGCACAGATACGCAGTATTTT. Translation: CASSLWPSGLSSSTDTQYF.

The chain employs TRBV19 and TRBJ2-2; 9 bases align to TRBD2. The length of the CDR3 is 19 residues. The germline V gene has CDR1 LNHDA and CDR2 SQIVND (reference sequence). Trimming at V came to 3 bases and at J to 6 bases, leaving 17 bases not matched to a gene. The CDR3 DNA reads TGTGCCAGTAGTATCCGTCTAGCGGGACTCCCTAGCACGCCCGGGGAGCTGTTTTTT. This codes for CASSIRLAGLPSTPGELFF.

The chain employs TRBV5-6 and TRBJ2-5; D might be TRBD1 (6 bases). Per germline, CDR1 SGHDT and CDR2 YYEEEE. This CDR3 comprises 13 residues. V gave up 6 bases and J gave up 1 base, with 10 bases separating them. The CDR3: CASTRTVQETQYF. In DNA, the CDR3 is TGTGCCAGCACCAGGACAGTCCAAGAGACCCAGTACTTC.